A single TCR beta chain is shown here with its context. Its binding antigen is unknown. Per-nucleotide qualities are absent, and no much larger clonotype sits a single base away. The label giving this sample's treatment or condition can be read as: roughly 10-day PBMC culture with coronavirus spike peptide pools or control peptides (ViraFEST assay). The study used the ViraFEST assay, which expanded antigen-specific T cells with peptide pools and then identified expanded clonotypes by TCR sequencing. Negative nucleocapsid antibody tests before and after vaccination confirmed that the healthy vaccine recipients had no prior SARS-CoV-2 infection. PBMCs were cultured at 1.5 million to 2.5 million per well in IMDM supplemented with approximately 4.7% human AB serum and 9.5 to 10 IU/ml IL-2, with 9.5 to 10 ug/ml peptide pools added. On days 3 and 7, half of the culture medium was replaced with fresh IL-2-containing medium. After approximately 11 days of culture, CD4+ T cells were isolated by negative selection with the EasySep CD4+ T cell isolation kit. Ficoll-Paque Plus gradient centrifugation was used to isolate PBMCs from whole blood, and the isolated PBMCs were then either used fresh or cryopreserved at -140C. In general, triplicate wells were set up for every culture condition.

This entry belongs to a study of vaccination and CD4 T cells after COVID-19 (dated 2022 in TCRdb). In the study overall: Six males and four females were included in the convalescent cohort, with two Hispanic individuals, seven Caucasians, two Asians and one multiracial person represented. Post-COVID blood samples were collected from convalescent patients a median of roughly 100 days after diagnosis, with a range of about 30 to 170 days. Post-vaccine blood samples were taken a median of 72 days after the second vaccine dose, with a range of about 13 to 250 days. The cultures were stimulated with overlapping spike peptide pools from SARS-CoV-2 and from the common cold coronaviruses HCoV-NL63, HCoV-OC43 and HCoV-229E. Each participant got two doses of either the Pfizer-BioNTech BNT162b2 vaccine (n=8) or the Moderna mRNA-1273 vaccine (n=2). In ten to eleven COVID-19 convalescent patients and a few infection-naive healthy vaccine recipients, the spike-specific CD4+ TCR repertoire before mRNA vaccination was compared with the repertoire after mRNA vaccination. Control cultures received a CEFX viral epitope pool as the positive control, an HIV-1 Nef peptide pool as the negative control, or no peptide. General findings and caveats noted by the study authors: Of the vaccine-specific clones found in convalescent patients, nearly all (304 of 307) were mono-reactive for SARS-CoV-2 spike instead of being cross-reactive with common cold coronaviruses. An increase in the median number of SARS-CoV-2-reactive clonotypes from approximately 20 after infection to some 40 after vaccination was observed, but the change was not found to be significant. In convalescent patients, a median about 86% of post-vaccine SARS-CoV-2-reactive clones were detected only after vaccination, suggesting vaccine-specific priming. The study included relatively few convalescent patients and did not analyze early timepoints after natural infection.

The library came from PCR. TCR sequencing of DNA from cultured CD4+ T cells used the Oncomine TCR Beta short-read assay at the Johns Hopkins FTIC core. The QIAamp micro DNA kit was used to extract genomic DNA from the cultured CD4+ T cells. Oncomine TCR Beta libraries from cultured CD4+ T cells were pooled using unique dual indexes and sequenced on an Illumina iSeq 100. Regarding the original processing steps: Non-productive sequences were removed, and CDR3s not starting with C, not ending with F or W, or shorter than 7 amino acids were discarded. Antigen-specific clonotypes were identified using the MANAFEST web application through comparison of peptide-stimulated wells with reference and other culture wells. For a clone to be called positive, the clone needed an FDR below 0.05, an odds ratio above 5, and a productive frequency above 0.1% in at least two of three replicate wells. Clonotypes that were significantly expanded in both SARS-CoV-2 spike wells and at least one common cold coronavirus spike condition were defined as cross-reactive. Levenshtein distances (stringdist) and unrooted phylogenetic trees (ape) in R version 3.6.1 were used to assess CDR3 homology. Starting from the raw public reads, TCRdb applied fastp trimming at Q25, assembled clones with MiXCR and retained in-frame beta chains. Rows with a matching CDR3 protein are joined into one entry that keeps the most common DNA and genes. TCRdb's processing, not the study's, gives the V and J calls here. In this sample the table shows tens of thousands of distinct CDR3 sequences, roughly three fifths of which occur a single time. In total, the top ten clones hold about 14% of the sample.

Sample: CD4+ T cells from blood, cultured in vitro, taken after SARS-CoV-2 vaccination. The clonotype originates from a human donor who received a COVID-19 vaccine.

This receptor carries the CDR3 CASSGDAAYEQYF. The DNA sequence is as follows: TGTGCCAGCAGTGGGGACGCCGCCTACGAGCAGTACTTC. This sequence uses TRBV6-1 and TRBJ2-7; the D gene could be TRBD1 or TRBD2, each one agreeing over 5 bases. CDR1 and CDR2, looked up from the germline V gene, are MNHNS and SASEGT. From its cysteine to its phenylalanine, the CDR3 spans 13 amino acids. Just the 39-base CDR3 DNA is kept, in frame starting at base 1. Relative to germline, V is 4 bases shorter and J is 2 bases shorter, with 9 bases between their ends.